Listed here are 18 T cell receptor beta chains from one sample, sequenced in a study of cytomegalovirus exposure and HLA in healthy donors. The method was immunoSEQ multiplex PCR; TCRdb's version includes in-frame clones alone and lacks a portion of them. The sample includes 250,000 to 300,000 clones, nearly 90% of them seen just once. The sequenced material came from PBMCs. The receptors come from a woman under 30 in good health and CMV-seronegative.

The chain combines TRBV2 with TRBJ1-1; TRBD1 agrees at 7 bases. The CDR3 is 14 residues long. Losses at the gene ends were 5 bases for V and 1 base for J; bases not matched to a gene: 4. The germline V gene has CDR1 SNHLY and CDR2 FYNNEI. In DNA, the CDR3 is TGTGCCAGCAGTAACGGACAGGAGAACACTGAAGCTTTCTTT. It encodes CASSNGQENTEAFF. The entire variable domain, with the rest obtained from reference TRBV2 and TRBJ1-1, is as follows: EPEVTQTPSHQVTQMGQEVILRCVPISNHLYFYWYRQILGQKVEFLVSFYNNEISEKSEIFDDQFSVERPDGSNFTLKIRSTKLEDSAMYFCASSNGQENTEAFFGQGTRLTVV.

The chain has TRBV10-3 and TRBJ2-1, with D maybe TRBD2 (5 bases). V shed 4 bases and J shed 6 bases, with 10 bases lying between them. The CDR3 extends over 13 amino acids. The germline CDR1 and CDR2 sequences are ENHRY and SYGVKD. CDR3 in amino acids: CAISATSRNEQFF. DNA for the CDR3: TGTGCCATCAGTGCCACTAGTCGCAATGAGCAGTTCTTC.

The V call is TRBV27, the J call TRBJ2-5; 7 bases fit TRBD1. The J segment lost 5 bases and the V segment lost 3 bases, leaving 9 bases of the junction unmatched. Germline V lookup: CDR1 MNHEY, CDR2 SMNVEV (reference sequence). The CDR3 is 15 amino acids. CDR3 DNA sequence: TGTGCCAGCAGTTTTCCTCGAGACAGGGCCGAGACCCAGTACTTC. It is translated as CASSFPRDRAETQYF.

V gene TRBV7-8 combines with J gene TRBJ2-2; D not resolved. From germline, CDR1 is SGHVS and CDR2 FQNEAQ. The CDR3 consists of 17 residues. V shed 2 bases and J shed 0 bases, with 13 bases lying between them. CDR3 loop: CASSLSSLFANTGELFF. In DNA form, the CDR3 reads TGTGCCAGCAGCTTATCTAGTTTATTTGCGAACACCGGGGAGCTGTTTTTT. Supplemented by reference TRBV7-8 and TRBJ2-2, the full variable domain reads GAGVSQSPRYKVAKRGQDVALRCDPISGHVSLFWYQQALGQGPEFLTYFQNEAQLDKSGLPSDRFFAERPEGSVSTLKIQRTQQEDSAVYLCASSLSSLFANTGELFFGEGSRLTVL.

The rearrangement links TRBV28 to TRBJ2-7; no clear D gene. Trimming cost V 5 bases and J 3 bases, with 8 bases left between them. The CDR3 totals 12 residues. Germline CDR1 is MDHEN and CDR2 is SYDVKM. The CDR3 reads CASSINNYEQYF. DNA for the CDR3: TGTGCCAGCAGTATTAACAACTACGAGCAGTACTTC.

In this sample, this clone turned up once. The gene calls are TRBV9 and TRBJ1-2; D might be TRBD1 (5 bases). The V end lost 4 bases, the J end lost 7 bases, and 14 bases lay between the germline ends. Germline loops: CDR1 SGDLS, CDR2 YYNGEE. The CDR3 length is 13 residues. CDR3 nucleotides: TGTGCCAGCAGCCCCCCCCTCGGGGGTGGCTACACCTTC. This sequence encodes CASSPPLGGGYTF.

This clone showed up just once. The chain carries TRBV7-7 and TRBJ2-7; TRBD1 might be the D (5 bases). Germline assignment: CDR1 SSHAT and CDR2 FNYEAQ (reference sequence). With 2 bases removed from V and 1 base from J, the gap between germline ends came to 9 bases. The CDR3 is made up of 14 amino acids. The CDR3 DNA reads TGTGCCAGCAGCTTACTGACAGAGTCCTACGAGCAGTACGTC. It specifies CASSLLTESYEQYV.

The chain recombines TRBV28 with TRBJ2-1; TRBD1 is a possible D gene (5 bases). V shed 6 bases and J shed 0 bases, with 12 bases lying between them. The CDR3 extends over 15 amino acids. Germline V gene lookup returns CDR1 MDHEN and CDR2 SYDVKM. For the CDR3, the DNA is TGTGCCAGCAGGGCGGACATGAGCTCCTACAATGAGCAGTTCTTC. Translating it yields CASRADMSSYNEQFF.

A few counts support this clone. The V gene is TRBV4-2, the J gene TRBJ1-5; 8 nucleotides match TRBD1. Germline CDR1 is LGHNA and CDR2 is YNFKEQ. The CDR3 spans 15 residues. Unmatched junction bases numbered 3, after V lost 0 bases and J lost 5 bases. Written as DNA, the CDR3 is TGTGCCAGCAGCCAAGACAGGGGGCAAGATCAGCCCCAGCATTTT. It translates to CASSQDRGQDQPQHF.

The chain links TRBV12-2 to TRBJ2-7; the D call TRBD2 from the table was never checked on the DNA. TRBV12-2 is deemed a pseudogene. The CDR3 is made up of 12 amino acids. The CDR3, as DNA: TGTGCAAGTCGCCGGGGGACCTACGAGCAGTACTTC. Translating gives CASRRGTYEQYF.

The J gene is TRBJ1-3, the V gene TRBV7-8; 12 nucleotides line up with TRBD1. The germline CDR1 and CDR2 sequences are SGHVS and FQNEAQ. The CDR3 is 16 residues long. The V gene end was trimmed by 5 bases and the J gene end by 4 bases; junction bases not matched to a gene: 6. The CDR3 here is CASSLGTGGVGNTIYF. The CDR3 coding sequence is TGTGCCAGCAGCCTGGGGACAGGGGGCGTCGGAAACACCATATATTTT.

The gene calls are TRBV4-2 and TRBJ2-3; D gene ambiguous. V lost 0 bases and J lost 4, with 5 bases in between. The CDR3 contains 13 residues. Germline lookup yields CDR1 LGHNA and CDR2 YNFKEQ. CDR3 DNA sequence: TGTGCCAGCAGCCAAGATAGTCCAGATACGCAGTATTTT. It encodes CASSQDSPDTQYF.

The chain joins TRBV10-3 to TRBJ2-5, with D uncertain. V gave up 4 bases and J gave up 4 bases, with 13 bases separating them. Germline V gene data show CDR1 as ENHRY and CDR2 as SYGVKD. The CDR3 spans 14 residues. The CDR3 region has the DNA TGTGCCATCAGTGCGCAGGCGTTGAGAGAGACCCAGTACTTC. It yields the protein CAISAQALRETQYF.

The rearrangement links TRBV28 to TRBJ1-1; D is perhaps TRBD1 (6 bases). The germline CDR1 and CDR2 sequences are MDHEN and SYDVKM. The CDR3 extends over 12 amino acids. V was pared by 8 bases and J by 3 bases, with 10 bases between. CDR3 bases: TGTGCCAGCCGGGGGGGGCACACTGAAGCTTTCTTT. The encoded protein is CASRGGHTEAFF. Supplemented by reference TRBV28 and TRBJ1-1, the full variable domain reads DVKVTQSSRYLVKRTGEKVFLECVQDMDHENMFWYRQDPGLGLRLIYFSYDVKMKEKGDIPEGYSVSREKKERFSLILESASTNQTSMYLCASRGGHTEAFFGQGTRLTVV.

This chain connects TRBV18 to TRBJ2-7, with 7 bases lining up with TRBD1. Trimming cost V 3 bases and J 4 bases; bases outside gene matches: 6. Germline lookup yields CDR1 KGHSH and CDR2 LQKENI. This CDR3 region has 14 residues. In DNA form, the CDR3 reads TGTGCCAGCTCACCTCCTGGACAGGTGTACGAGCAGTACGTC. Its translation: CASSPPGQVYEQYV.

The rearrangement uses TRBV19 and TRBJ1-2, with D maybe TRBD1 (6 bases). Trimming removed 7 bases at V and 7 bases at J, with 19 bases between. Germline loops: CDR1 LNHDA, CDR2 SQIVND (reference sequence). This CDR3 is built from 14 residues. The CDR3 loop reads CASNPDRTPFGYTF. The CDR3 coding sequence is TGTGCCAGTAATCCGGACAGAACCCCCTTTGGCTACACCTTC.

The rearrangement links TRBV5-1 to TRBJ1-1; D is unresolved. Germline-derived CDR1 and CDR2 are SGHRS and YFSETQ. The CDR3 runs to 14 residues. Deletions cut 2 bases from V and 5 bases from J, with 13 bases between. This CDR3 is CASSFQEVRTEAFF. Here the CDR3 DNA reads TGCGCCAGCAGCTTCCAGGAAGTTCGGACTGAAGCTTTCTTT.

The rearrangement uses TRBV7-6 and TRBJ1-1; a weak D match, TRBD1 (5 bases). The V and J ends lost 0 bases and 4 bases respectively, with 9 bases between them. CDR3 length equals 14 residues. Germline CDR1 reads SGHVS; CDR2 reads FNYEAQ. CDR3: CASSLARGLTEAFF. The CDR3 region has the DNA TGTGCCAGCAGCTTAGCTAGGGGCCTCACTGAAGCTTTCTTT.